This T cell receptor (beta chain) was found in a study of CD8 T cell repertoires and HIV-1 epitope variants. Study information: Tested: three Gag epitope families, Nef HW9 and YT9.

This clone was recorded a few times. Clones were sequenced by immunoSEQ multiplex PCR, and TCRdb holds only the in-frame ones, with some missing. The sample holds more than 85,000 clones; roughly four fifths are singletons and the top ten take 20% to 30%. Germline assignment: CDR1 SNHLY and CDR2 FYNNEI. The CDR3 runs 15 residues. The V end was cut by 6 bases, the J end by 1 base, with 13 bases between. Sequencing used uncultured baseline CD8+ T cells from peripheral blood mononuclear cells (PBMCs). This sequence was found in a male donor with HIV. The genes are TRBV2 and TRBJ1-5; no firm D call. The CDR3 sequence is CASRVGLRSNQPQHF. The CDR3 coding sequence is TGTGCCAGCAGGGTGGGTTTGCGGAGCAATCAGCCCCAGCATTTT.